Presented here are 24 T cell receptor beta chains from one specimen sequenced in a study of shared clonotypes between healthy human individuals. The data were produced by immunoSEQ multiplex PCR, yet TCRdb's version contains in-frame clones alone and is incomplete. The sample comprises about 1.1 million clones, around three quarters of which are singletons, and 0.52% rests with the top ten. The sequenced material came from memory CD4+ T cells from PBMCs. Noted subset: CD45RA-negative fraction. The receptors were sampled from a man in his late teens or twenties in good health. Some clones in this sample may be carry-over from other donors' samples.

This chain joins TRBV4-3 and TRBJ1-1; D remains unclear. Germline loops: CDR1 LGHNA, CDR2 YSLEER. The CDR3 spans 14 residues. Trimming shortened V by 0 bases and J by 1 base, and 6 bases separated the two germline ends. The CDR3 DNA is TGCGCCAGCAGCCAAGATCCGGGGAACACTGAAGCTTTCTTT. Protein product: CASSQDPGNTEAFF.

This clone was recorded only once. The CDR3 is CASSLRKIQGLNTEAFF. The DNA for the CDR3 is TGTGCCAGCAGTTTAAGGAAGATTCAGGGGTTGAACACTGAAGCTTTCTTT. The V gene is TRBV27, the J gene TRBJ1-1; tentatively, D is TRBD1 (6 bases). Germline CDR1 is MNHEY and CDR2 is SMNVEV (reference sequence). The CDR3 is 17 residues long. V was pared by 2 bases and J by 0 bases, with 16 bases between.

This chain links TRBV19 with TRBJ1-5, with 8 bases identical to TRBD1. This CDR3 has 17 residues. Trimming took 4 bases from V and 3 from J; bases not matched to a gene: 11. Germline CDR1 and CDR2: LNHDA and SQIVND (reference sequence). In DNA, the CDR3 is TGTGCCAGTAGTAGCCCGACAGGGGACGGCCACAATCAGCCCCAGCATTTT. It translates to CASSSPTGDGHNQPQHF.

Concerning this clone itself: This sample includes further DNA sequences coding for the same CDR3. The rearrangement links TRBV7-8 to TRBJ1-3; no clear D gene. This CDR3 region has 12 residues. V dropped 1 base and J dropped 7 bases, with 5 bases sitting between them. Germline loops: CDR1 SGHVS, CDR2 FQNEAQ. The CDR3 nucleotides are TGTGCCAGCAGCTTAGTCGGCAACACCATATATTTT. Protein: CASSLVGNTIYF.

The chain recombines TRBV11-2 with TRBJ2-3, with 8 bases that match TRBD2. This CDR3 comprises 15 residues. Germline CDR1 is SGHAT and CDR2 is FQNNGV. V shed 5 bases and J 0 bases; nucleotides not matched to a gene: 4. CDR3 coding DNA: TGTGCCAGCAGCGCCACTAGCGGCAGCACAGATACGCAGTATTTT. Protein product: CASSATSGSTDTQYF.

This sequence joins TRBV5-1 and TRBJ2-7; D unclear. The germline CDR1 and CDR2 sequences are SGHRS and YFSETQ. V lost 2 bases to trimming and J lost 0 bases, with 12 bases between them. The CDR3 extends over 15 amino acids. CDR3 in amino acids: CASSLGYSASYEQYF. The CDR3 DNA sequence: TGCGCCAGCAGCTTAGGCTACAGTGCCTCCTACGAGCAGTACTTC.

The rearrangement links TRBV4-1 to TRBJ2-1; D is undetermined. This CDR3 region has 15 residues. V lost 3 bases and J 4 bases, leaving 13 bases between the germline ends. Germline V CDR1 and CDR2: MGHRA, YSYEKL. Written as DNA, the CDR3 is TGCGCCAGCAGCCAGCCCGACCGTAATTACAATGAGCAGTTCTTC. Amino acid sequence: CASSQPDRNYNEQFF.

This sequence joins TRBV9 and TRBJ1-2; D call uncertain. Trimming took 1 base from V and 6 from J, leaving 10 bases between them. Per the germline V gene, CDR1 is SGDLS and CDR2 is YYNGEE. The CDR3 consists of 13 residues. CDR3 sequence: CASSVMEGHGYTF. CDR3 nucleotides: TGTGCCAGCAGCGTAATGGAAGGCCATGGCTACACCTTC.

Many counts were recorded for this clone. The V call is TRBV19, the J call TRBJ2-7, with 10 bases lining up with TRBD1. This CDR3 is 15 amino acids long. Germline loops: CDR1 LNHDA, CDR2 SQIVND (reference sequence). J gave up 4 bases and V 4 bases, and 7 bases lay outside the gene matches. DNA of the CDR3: TGTGCCAGTAGTACGTGGGACAGGGGAAGGTACGAGCAGTACTTC. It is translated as CASSTWDRGRYEQYF.

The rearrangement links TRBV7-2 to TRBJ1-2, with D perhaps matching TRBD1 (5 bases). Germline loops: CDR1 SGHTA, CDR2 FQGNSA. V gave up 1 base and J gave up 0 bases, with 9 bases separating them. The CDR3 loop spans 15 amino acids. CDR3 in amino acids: CASSLGYRPNYGYTF. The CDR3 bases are TGTGCCAGCAGCTTAGGTTACAGGCCTAACTATGGCTACACCTTC.

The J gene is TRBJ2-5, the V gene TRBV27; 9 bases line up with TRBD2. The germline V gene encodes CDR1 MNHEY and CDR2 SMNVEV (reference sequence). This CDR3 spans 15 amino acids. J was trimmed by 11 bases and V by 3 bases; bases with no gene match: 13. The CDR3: CASSFGGSGRREQYF. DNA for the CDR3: TGTGCCAGCAGTTTTGGTGGTAGCGGGAGAAGAGAGCAGTACTTC.

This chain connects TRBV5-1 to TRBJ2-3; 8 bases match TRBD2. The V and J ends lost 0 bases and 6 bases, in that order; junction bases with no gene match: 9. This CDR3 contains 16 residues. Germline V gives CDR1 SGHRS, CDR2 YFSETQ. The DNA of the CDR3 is TGCGCCAGCAGCTTGGGGACTAGCCGACCAGGGGATACGCAGTATTTT. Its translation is CASSLGTSRPGDTQYF.

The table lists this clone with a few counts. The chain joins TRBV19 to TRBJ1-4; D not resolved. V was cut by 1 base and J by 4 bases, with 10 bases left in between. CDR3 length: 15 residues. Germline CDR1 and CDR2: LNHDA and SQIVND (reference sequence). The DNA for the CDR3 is TGTGCCAGTAGTATAGGCTTCTTAAATAATGAAAAACTGTTTTTT. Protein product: CASSIGFLNNEKLFF. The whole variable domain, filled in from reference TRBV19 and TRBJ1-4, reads DGGITQSPKYLFRKEGQNVTLSCEQNLNHDAMYWYRQDPGQGLRLIYYSQIVNDFQKGDIAEGYSVSREKKESFPLTVTSAQKNPTAFYLCASSIGFLNNEKLFFGSGTQLSVL.

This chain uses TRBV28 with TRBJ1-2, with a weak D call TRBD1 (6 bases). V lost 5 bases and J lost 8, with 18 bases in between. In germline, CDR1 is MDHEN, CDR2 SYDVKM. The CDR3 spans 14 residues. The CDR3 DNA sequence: TGTGCCAGCAGTCCCCAGGGGAGGGTATCAGGCTACACCTTC. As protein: CASSPQGRVSGYTF.

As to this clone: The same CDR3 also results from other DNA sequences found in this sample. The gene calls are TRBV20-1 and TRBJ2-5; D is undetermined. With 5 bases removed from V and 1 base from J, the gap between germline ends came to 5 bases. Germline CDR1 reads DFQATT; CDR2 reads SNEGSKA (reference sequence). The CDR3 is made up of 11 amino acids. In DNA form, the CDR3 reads TGCAGTGCTCCGGGCCAAGAGACCCAGTACTTC. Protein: CSAPGQETQYF.

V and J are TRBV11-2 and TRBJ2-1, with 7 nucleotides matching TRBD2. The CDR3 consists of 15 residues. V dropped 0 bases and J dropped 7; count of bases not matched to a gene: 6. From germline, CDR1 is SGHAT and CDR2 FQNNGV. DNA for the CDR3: TGTGCCAGCAGCTTAGACTCTCTGCGGGGGAATGAGCAGTTCTTC. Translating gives CASSLDSLRGNEQFF.

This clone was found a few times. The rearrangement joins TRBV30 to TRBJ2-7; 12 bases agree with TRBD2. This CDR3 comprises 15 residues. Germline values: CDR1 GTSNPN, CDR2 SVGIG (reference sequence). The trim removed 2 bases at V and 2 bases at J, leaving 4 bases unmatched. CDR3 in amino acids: CAWSRTSGIPYEQYF. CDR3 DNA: TGTGCCTGGAGTCGGACTAGCGGGATACCCTACGAGCAGTACTTC.

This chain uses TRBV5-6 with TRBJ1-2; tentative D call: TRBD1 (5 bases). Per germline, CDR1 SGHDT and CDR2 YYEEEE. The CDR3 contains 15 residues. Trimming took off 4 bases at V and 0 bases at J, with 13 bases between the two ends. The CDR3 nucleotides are TGTGCCAGCAGCCCGGCCGGGGCAGCTAACTATGGCTACACCTTC. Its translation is CASSPAGAANYGYTF.

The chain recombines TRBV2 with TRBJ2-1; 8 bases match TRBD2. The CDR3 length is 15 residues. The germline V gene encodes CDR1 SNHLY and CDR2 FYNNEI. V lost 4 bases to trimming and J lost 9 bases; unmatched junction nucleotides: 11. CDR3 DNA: TGTGCCAGCAGTGGGGGTAGCGGGATCGGCGTTGAGCAGTTCTTC. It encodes CASSGGSGIGVEQFF.

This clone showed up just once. CDR3 coding DNA: TGCGCCAGCAGCCAATTGTCCCCCAGTGGGCCCCAGCATTTT. Its translation is CASSQLSPSGPQHF. This sequence joins TRBV4-1 and TRBJ1-5; D uncertain. The CDR3 extends over 14 amino acids. With 2 bases removed from V and 9 bases from J, the gap between germline ends came to 14 bases. Germline CDR1 MGHRA, CDR2 YSYEKL.

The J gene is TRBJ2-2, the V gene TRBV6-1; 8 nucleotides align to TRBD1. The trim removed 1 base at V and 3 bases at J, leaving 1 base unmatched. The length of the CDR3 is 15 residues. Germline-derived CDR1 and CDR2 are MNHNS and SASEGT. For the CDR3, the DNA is TGTGCCAGCAGTGAAGGGACAGGGCACACCGGGGAGCTGTTTTTT. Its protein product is CASSEGTGHTGELFF.

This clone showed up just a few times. CDR3: CASSPRSGLGTEAFF. CDR3 DNA: TGTGCCAGCAGCCCCCGCTCAGGGCTCGGCACTGAAGCTTTCTTT. J is TRBJ1-1 and V is TRBV11-2; TRBD1 might be the D (5 bases). There are 15 residues in the CDR3. V gave up 5 bases and J gave up 4 bases, with 17 bases separating them. Germline V gene data show CDR1 as SGHAT and CDR2 as FQNNGV.

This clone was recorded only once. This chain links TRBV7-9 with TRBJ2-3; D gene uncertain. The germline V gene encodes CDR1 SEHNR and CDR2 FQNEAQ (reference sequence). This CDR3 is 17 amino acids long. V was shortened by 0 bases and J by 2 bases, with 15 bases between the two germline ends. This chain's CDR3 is CASSLARLSETTDTQYF. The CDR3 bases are TGTGCCAGCAGCTTAGCGAGGTTGTCAGAAACCACAGATACGCAGTATTTT.

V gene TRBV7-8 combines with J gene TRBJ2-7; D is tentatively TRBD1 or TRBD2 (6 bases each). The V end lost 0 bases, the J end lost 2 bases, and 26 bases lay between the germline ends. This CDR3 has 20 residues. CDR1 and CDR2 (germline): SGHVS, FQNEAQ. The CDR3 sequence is CASSLAGLTGAGLHPYEQYF. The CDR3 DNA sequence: TGTGCCAGCAGCTTAGCAGGTCTAACGGGGGCAGGGCTTCACCCCTACGAGCAGTACTTC. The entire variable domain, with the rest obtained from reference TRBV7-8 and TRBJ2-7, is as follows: GAGVSQSPRYKVAKRGQDVALRCDPISGHVSLFWYQQALGQGPEFLTYFQNEAQLDKSGLPSDRFFAERPEGSVSTLKIQRTQQEDSAVYLCASSLAGLTGAGLHPYEQYFGPGTRLTVT.